Below are 14 T cell receptor beta chains sequenced from a single sample in a study of CD8 T cells in Susac syndrome. The RNA input was roughly 0.5 to 1 ug, and it was reverse transcribed with random hexamers. MiXCR, applied by TCRdb to the immunoSEQ multiplex PCR reads, yields one record per CDR3 protein. Among roughly 300,000 distinct CDR3 sequences listed, around 83% were seen once. The sample was CD8+ T cells from PBMCs. All receptors derive from a human donor with multiple sclerosis.

This clonotype was recorded only once. The chain is built from TRBV12-5 and TRBJ1-5; D is unclear. CDR1 and CDR2 from the germline V gene are LGHNT and FRNRAP. The V and J ends lost 2 bases and 4 bases respectively, with 6 bases between them. This CDR3 has 13 amino acids. In DNA, the CDR3 is TGTGCTAGTGGTTTGAGGAGTAATCAGCCCCAGCATTTT. This gives the protein CASGLRSNQPQHF.

The genes are TRBV6-5 and TRBJ2-1; D ambiguous. Germline V gives CDR1 MNHEY, CDR2 SVGAGI. The length of the CDR3 is 11 residues. Trimming shortened V by 3 bases and J by 8 bases, and 5 bases separated the two germline ends. CDR3 loop: CASSYSYEQFF. The CDR3, as DNA: TGTGCCAGCAGTTATAGCTATGAGCAGTTCTTC.

The V gene is TRBV7-3, the J gene TRBJ1-1; D unresolved. Trimming stripped 2 bases from V and 3 bases from J, with 13 bases between. The germline V gene encodes CDR1 SGHTA and CDR2 FQGTGA. CDR3 length: 15 residues. CDR3 in DNA: TGTGCCAGCAGCTTAGTGGCGGCTATGGACACTGAAGCTTTCTTT. Residues: CASSLVAAMDTEAFF.

The rearrangement uses TRBV9 and TRBJ2-7; weak D call: TRBD2 (5 bases). V lost 2 bases and J 2 bases, leaving 14 bases between the germline ends. The CDR3 has 15 residues. Germline V lookup: CDR1 SGDLS, CDR2 YYNGEE. The CDR3 region is CASSVGQAATYEQYF. CDR3 nucleotide sequence: TGTGCCAGCAGCGTCGGGCAAGCGGCTACCTACGAGCAGTACTTC.

The gene calls are TRBV19 and TRBJ2-5; D is undetermined. Trimming cost V 3 bases and J 5 bases, with 19 bases left between them. From germline, CDR1 is LNHDA and CDR2 SQIVND (reference sequence). The CDR3 sequence is 16 residues long. CDR3 sequence reads: CASSIPTPGRQETQYF. As DNA, the CDR3 is TGTGCCAGTAGTATCCCGACCCCAGGACGGCAGGAGACCCAGTACTTC.

The rearrangement uses TRBV6-1 and TRBJ1-1, with no clear D. This CDR3 contains 16 residues. Trimming cost V 7 bases and J 5 bases, with 23 bases left between them. CDR1 and CDR2 (germline): MNHNS, SASEGT. Here the CDR3 reads CASTPPKWQRETEAFF. DNA for the CDR3: TGTGCCAGCACCCCTCCTAAGTGGCAGCGGGAAACTGAAGCTTTCTTT.

The chain recombines TRBV20-1 with TRBJ2-7; D possibly corresponds to TRBD1 (6 bases). From germline, CDR1 is DFQATT and CDR2 SNEGSKA (reference sequence). The CDR3 consists of 10 residues. V dropped 1 base and J dropped 12 bases, with 10 bases sitting between them. CDR3 sequence: CSARGPRGYF. The CDR3 DNA follows: TGCAGTGCTAGAGGGCCCAGGGGGTACTTC.

The chain carries TRBV5-6 and TRBJ2-7; the match to TRBD1 covers 7 bases. After removal of 0 bases from V and 2 bases from J, the junction contained 5 bases not matched to a gene. This CDR3 spans 15 amino acids. Germline loops: CDR1 SGHDT, CDR2 YYEEEE. This CDR3 is CASSLGGTVTYEQYF. For the CDR3, the DNA is TGTGCCAGCAGCTTGGGAGGGACAGTGACCTACGAGCAGTACTTC.

This clonotype is a singleton in its sample. The rearrangement links TRBV29-1 to TRBJ2-7; possibly TRBD1 for D (6 bases). This CDR3 has 12 amino acids. Germline values: CDR1 SQVTM, CDR2 ANQGSEA. The germline V and J ends were trimmed by 7 bases and 2 bases, with 12 bases remaining between them. The CDR3 sequence: CSGGPGPYEQYF. The CDR3 DNA is TGCAGCGGGGGGCCGGGGCCCTACGAGCAGTACTTC.

The chain joins TRBV20-1 to TRBJ1-1; D is undetermined. CDR3 length: 13 amino acids. CDR1 and CDR2 (germline): DFQATT, SNEGSKA (reference sequence). V lost 3 bases to trimming and J lost 9 bases, with 17 bases between them. CDR3 nucleotides: TGCAGTGCTAGTTCCGGAGTAAGAGGGCAAGCTTTCTTT. This sequence encodes CSASSGVRGQAFF.

The chain joins TRBV10-3 to TRBJ2-7; D may match TRBD1 or TRBD2 (5 bases each). V was cut by 8 bases and J by 6 bases, with 14 bases left in between. This CDR3 has 12 residues. CDR1 is ENHRY and CDR2 is SYGVKD in the germline V gene. The CDR3 DNA follows: TGTGCCATCTGGGACCGTGGTACCGAGCAGTACTTC. It codes for CAIWDRGTEQYF.

In its sample, this clonotype was seen once. The chain has TRBV27 and TRBJ2-1; possibly TRBD1 or TRBD2 for D (5 bases each). The V gene lost 6 bases and the J gene lost 3 bases, with 24 bases spanning the gap. Germline loops: CDR1 MNHEY, CDR2 SMNVEV (reference sequence). CDR3 length: 18 residues. The CDR3 region has the DNA TGTGCCAGCAGCCCAGGGTATACAATTAGCGAAAGCTACAATGAGCAGTTCTTC. It codes for CASSPGYTISESYNEQFF.

The chain couples TRBV5-4 to TRBJ1-2; perhaps TRBD1 as D (5 bases). CDR1 is SGHNT and CDR2 is YYREEE in the germline V gene (reference sequence). This CDR3 comprises 17 residues. V was shortened by 0 bases and J by 10 bases, with 25 bases between the two germline ends. CDR3 residues: CASSLAVTQSQRGPYTF. In nucleotides, the CDR3 is TGTGCCAGCAGCTTGGCCGTAACCCAAAGCCAACGGGGACCCTACACCTTC.

The chain recombines TRBV29-1 with TRBJ2-7; D perhaps matches TRBD1 (6 bases). The CDR3 contains 14 residues. Germline-derived CDR1 and CDR2 are SQVTM and ANQGSEA. Trimming removed 1 base at V and 0 bases at J, with 10 bases between. In DNA, the CDR3 is TGCAGCGTTGAAGGACAGGAGACCTCCTACGAGCAGTACTTC. This encodes CSVEGQETSYEQYF.